One sample yielded the 26 T cell receptor beta chains listed below, sequenced in a study of human T cells and chemical hapten exposure. The time point: healthy volunteer bleed at 2 weeks. Unseparated into fractions, whole blood served as the source from which total RNA was extracted. TCRdb reprocessed the RACE reads with MiXCR, giving one entry per CDR3 protein. The data hold about 93,000 distinct CDR3 sequences, with approximately 10% observed a single time. The sequenced sample was whole blood. The source is a female donor in good health. Some clones in this sample may be carry-over from other donors' samples.

This clonotype was observed a few times. The V gene is TRBV28, the J gene TRBJ1-1; D is unclear. The V and J ends lost 1 base and 0 bases respectively, with 9 bases between them. CDR3 length equals 15 residues. CDR1 is MDHEN, CDR2 SYDVKM, per germline. CDR3 sequence reads: CASSLFGTLNTEAFF. CDR3 nucleotides: TGTGCCAGCAGTTTATTCGGCACACTGAACACTGAAGCTTTCTTT.

This clonotype turned up a few times. The gene calls are TRBV9 and TRBJ1-3; D not certain. V was cut by 0 bases and J by 0 bases, with 7 bases left in between. Germline CDR1 and CDR2: SGDLS and YYNGEE. The CDR3 has 15 residues. CDR3 sequence reads: CASSVGGSSGNTIYF. CDR3 coding DNA: TGTGCCAGCAGCGTAGGTGGGAGCTCTGGAAACACCATATATTTT. Supplemented by reference TRBV9 and TRBJ1-3, the full variable domain reads DSGVTQTPKHLITATGQRVTLRCSPRSGDLSVYWYQQSLDQGLQFLIQYYNGEERAKGNILERFSAQQFPDLHSELNLSSLELGDSALYFCASSVGGSSGNTIYFGEGSWLTVV.

This clonotype was counted a few times. J is TRBJ1-1 and V is TRBV6-2 or TRBV6-3; D not resolved. The CDR3 contains 15 residues. CDR1 and CDR2 from the germline V gene are MNHEY and SVGEGT. V dropped 9 bases and J dropped 1 base, with 18 bases sitting between them. CDR3 coding DNA: TGTGCCAGTTCGCTGTTTGGCAGCCGGAACACTGAAGCTTTCTTT. Translating it yields CASSLFGSRNTEAFF.

This clonotype occurred a few times. The chain recombines TRBV5-1 with TRBJ2-5, with 10 bases fitting TRBD1. This CDR3 comprises 14 residues. V shed 4 bases and J 4 bases; nucleotides not matched to a gene: 4. CDR1 is SGHRS, CDR2 YFSETQ, per germline. CDR3 amino acids: CASSVRDRGETQYF. The CDR3 DNA follows: TGCGCCAGCAGCGTCCGGGACAGGGGAGAGACCCAGTACTTC.

This clonotype was recorded a few times. This chain links TRBV3-1 with TRBJ1-5; possibly TRBD1 for D (5 bases). V gave up 1 base and J gave up 6 bases, with 10 bases separating them. This CDR3 comprises 14 residues. The V gene's germline CDR1 is LGHDT and CDR2 YNNKEL (reference sequence). CDR3 bases: TGTGCCAGCAGCCAAGGGGGGTTGCTTCAGCCCCAGCATTTT. Amino acid sequence: CASSQGGLLQPQHF.

The chain's CDR3 is CASSYSAHEQYF. The CDR3 DNA reads as TGTGCCAGCAGTTACTCGGCCCACGAGCAGTACTTC. The chain uses TRBV6-2 or TRBV6-3 and TRBJ2-7; D is unresolved. Trimming cost V 0 bases and J 5 bases, with 5 bases left between them. CDR1 is MNHEY, CDR2 SVGEGT, per germline. The CDR3 has 12 amino acids.

The chain uses TRBV5-6 and TRBJ2-3; a possible D gene is TRBD1 (5 bases). Germline loops: CDR1 SGHDT, CDR2 YYEEEE. V was trimmed by 1 base and J by 5 bases, leaving 11 bases between them. CDR3 length: 14 residues. CDR3 loop: CASSLSGHGDTQYF. The CDR3 DNA sequence: TGTGCCAGCAGCTTGTCCGGACATGGAGATACGCAGTATTTT.

This clonotype was detected many times. The rearrangement joins TRBV19 to TRBJ1-5; the D gene is possibly TRBD1 (6 bases). CDR1 is LNHDA and CDR2 is SQIVND in the germline V gene (reference sequence). The CDR3 covers 15 residues. With 3 bases removed from V and 9 bases from J, the gap between germline ends came to 18 bases. CDR3 sequence reads: CASSIVPGDLRPQHF. CDR3 DNA: TGTGCCAGTAGTATTGTACCAGGGGATCTAAGGCCCCAGCATTTT.

The V call is TRBV7-9, the J call TRBJ1-1; no clear D gene. Germline-derived CDR1 and CDR2 are SEHNR and FQNEAQ (reference sequence). V was trimmed by 4 bases and J by 0 bases, leaving 9 bases between them. This CDR3 spans 14 amino acids. The CDR3 loop is CASSSRRMNTEAFF. The CDR3 nucleotides read TGTGCCAGCAGCTCCAGACGGATGAACACTGAAGCTTTCTTT.

The chain joins TRBV28 to TRBJ2-4, with D perhaps TRBD2 (7 bases). V was clipped by 3 bases and J by 1 base, with 16 bases between them. Per the germline V gene, CDR1 is MDHEN and CDR2 is SYDVKM. This CDR3 has 17 amino acids. The CDR3 region is CASSLAGANGAKNIQYF. The CDR3 bases are TGTGCCAGCAGTTTGGCGGGGGCGAATGGGGCCAAAAACATTCAGTACTTC.

This clonotype was detected many times. The V and J genes are TRBV7-2 and TRBJ2-6; no reliable D call. CDR3 length: 13 amino acids. V was clipped by 2 bases and J by 2 bases, with 1 base between them. Germline lookup yields CDR1 SGHTA and CDR2 FQGNSA. CDR3 loop: CASSLTGANVLTF. The CDR3, as DNA: TGTGCCAGCAGCTTAACTGGGGCCAACGTCCTGACTTTC.

This clonotype has just a few counts. V gene TRBV29-1 combines with J gene TRBJ1-1; D unclear. The CDR3 sequence is 10 residues long. From germline, CDR1 is SQVTM and CDR2 ANQGSEA. Trimming removed 6 bases from V and 7 bases from J, with 9 bases in between. The CDR3 sequence is CSVGAYEAFF. The CDR3 bases are TGCAGCGTAGGCGCTTATGAAGCTTTCTTT.

The chain combines TRBV5-1 with TRBJ2-1; 9 positions agree with TRBD1. Germline CDR1 reads SGHRS; CDR2 reads YFSETQ. The CDR3 totals 15 residues. V shed 3 bases, J shed 0 bases, and the junction held 1 base outside the gene matches. The CDR3 loop reads CASSWTGASYNEQFF. The CDR3 nucleotides are TGCGCCAGCAGCTGGACAGGGGCCTCCTACAATGAGCAGTTCTTC.

This clonotype was detected many times. The chain combines TRBV7-2 with TRBJ1-2; D is ambiguous. Trimming pared 1 base from V and 1 base from J, leaving 10 bases between. The germline V gene has CDR1 SGHTA and CDR2 FQGNSA. The CDR3 has 15 amino acids. CDR3 sequence: CASSLGTDLNYGYTF. The CDR3 DNA is TGTGCCAGCAGCTTAGGGACGGACCTTAACTATGGCTACACCTTC.

As to this clonotype: This could be a read error, since a much larger clone is one nucleotide away. The rearrangement joins TRBV2 to TRBJ2-1; D is unresolved. CDR1 is SNHLY and CDR2 is FYNNEI in the germline V gene. This CDR3 spans 15 amino acids. V was pared by 6 bases and J by 1 base, with 13 bases between. In DNA, the CDR3 is TGTGCCAGCAGCCCTCCGGCACAGTCCTACAATGAGCAGTTCTTC. Translated: CASSPPAQSYNEQFF.

The V and J genes are TRBV9 and TRBJ2-7, with TRBD2 identical over 8 bases. CDR1 is SGDLS and CDR2 is YYNGEE in the germline V gene. The trim removed 0 bases at V and 0 bases at J, leaving 2 bases unmatched. This CDR3 comprises 15 residues. The CDR3 region is CASSVAGGYSYEQYF. The CDR3 coding sequence is TGTGCCAGCAGCGTAGCGGGAGGGTACTCCTACGAGCAGTACTTC.

This clonotype was detected ten times or more. V gene TRBV7-9 combines with J gene TRBJ2-7; 14 bases align to TRBD2. From germline, CDR1 is SEHNR and CDR2 FQNEAQ (reference sequence). V was clipped by 5 bases and J by 5 bases; unmatched bases: 5. The CDR3 totals 15 residues. The CDR3 region is CASSPGTSGSDEQYF. CDR3 coding DNA: TGTGCCAGCAGCCCCGGGACTAGCGGGAGCGACGAGCAGTACTTC.

CDR3 residues: CASSYGGTSTDTQYF. As DNA, the CDR3 is TGTGCCAGCAGTTATGGTGGGACGAGCACAGATACGCAGTATTTT. This chain connects TRBV6-2 or TRBV6-3 to TRBJ2-3; the D gene could be TRBD1 or TRBD2 (5 bases each). The CDR3 loop spans 15 amino acids. Germline CDR1 reads MNHEY; CDR2 reads SVGEGT. Trimming took off 3 bases at V and 0 bases at J, with 10 bases between the two ends.

This clonotype was seen only a few times. V usage is TRBV9 and J usage is TRBJ2-2, with D unclear. V was pared by 0 bases and J by 6 bases, with 3 bases between. The CDR3 covers 12 residues. CDR1 and CDR2 from the germline V gene are SGDLS and YYNGEE. The CDR3 DNA reads as TGTGCCAGCAGCGTAGCCGCCGGGGAGCTGTTTTTT. Amino acid sequence: CASSVAAGELFF.

The J gene is TRBJ2-4, the V gene TRBV5-1, with 7 bases identical to TRBD2. Losses at the gene ends were 2 bases for V and 7 bases for J; bases not matched to a gene: 15. The CDR3 loop spans 17 amino acids. The germline gives CDR1 SGHRS, CDR2 YFSETQ. DNA for the CDR3: TGCGCCAGCAGCTTACCGGGCAGCGGGATGGCCTCGAACATTCAGTACTTC. Amino acid sequence: CASSLPGSGMASNIQYF.

The rearrangement joins TRBV10-3 to TRBJ2-7; the D gene could be TRBD1 or TRBD2 (5 bases each). Trimming took off 5 bases at V and 2 bases at J, with 13 bases between the two ends. CDR3 size: 14 residues. The germline V gene encodes CDR1 ENHRY and CDR2 SYGVKD. CDR3 residues: CAISSTGTPYEQYF. In nucleotides, the CDR3 is TGTGCCATCAGTTCGACCGGGACCCCCTACGAGCAGTACTTC.

The chain carries TRBV7-2 and TRBJ2-3; D is uncertain. V was trimmed by 1 base and J by 2 bases, leaving 13 bases between them. Germline loops: CDR1 SGHTA, CDR2 FQGNSA. The length of the CDR3 is 16 residues. The CDR3 sequence: CASSLVPDSITDTQYF. CDR3 coding DNA: TGTGCCAGCAGCTTAGTCCCCGACTCAATCACAGATACGCAGTATTTT.

The chain employs TRBV29-1 and TRBJ2-2, with TRBD2 matching over 10 bases. Germline CDR1 SQVTM, CDR2 ANQGSEA. This CDR3 comprises 17 residues. V shed 4 bases, J shed 2 bases, and the junction held 10 bases outside the gene matches. CDR3 bases: TGCAGCGTTGTCGGTCTAGCGGGAGTGTATAACACCGGGGAGCTGTTTTTT. Protein product: CSVVGLAGVYNTGELFF.

Concerning this clonotype itself: This likely comes from a read error, as the CDR3 has no conserved phenylalanine or tryptophan at its end. The V call is TRBV29-1, the J call TRBJ2-3; 9 bases map to TRBD1. This CDR3 region has 13 residues. Trimming at V came to 7 bases and at J to 5 bases, leaving 7 bases not matched to a gene. Germline values: CDR1 SQVTM, CDR2 ANQGSEA. Written as DNA, the CDR3 is TGCAGCGGGGTGACAGGGGGTAGAGATACGCAGTATATT. Residues: CSGVTGGRDTQYI.

There are many counts of this clonotype. The rearrangement links TRBV29-1 to TRBJ2-5, with D unclear. The V gene's germline CDR1 is SQVTM and CDR2 ANQGSEA. V lost 0 bases, J lost 3 bases, and 8 bases lay in between. The CDR3 length is 13 residues. The CDR3 protein is CSVEDGRKETQYF. DNA of the CDR3: TGCAGCGTTGAAGACGGCAGAAAAGAGACCCAGTACTTC.

The V call is TRBV6-6, the J call TRBJ2-7; 14 bases are shared with TRBD2. V shed 4 bases and J 4 bases; nucleotides not matched to a gene: 6. This CDR3 has 16 amino acids. In germline, CDR1 is MNHNY, CDR2 SVGAGI (reference sequence). This CDR3 is CASSFGTSGRIYEQYF. CDR3 in DNA: TGTGCCAGCAGTTTTGGGACTAGCGGGAGAATATACGAGCAGTACTTC.